These T cell receptor beta chains were read from a single sample in a study of T cell changes during pregnancy in multiple sclerosis. Some clones are missing from TCRdb's copy, which holds only in-frame ones; the method was immunoSEQ multiplex PCR. The sample has 55,000 to 65,000 clones; 80% to 90% are singletons. The specimen comprised peripheral blood, sampled in the first trimester of pregnancy. These receptor sequences come from a female donor in good health, enrolled as a control in a pregnancy study. CDR3s include the opening cysteine and the closing phenylalanine or tryptophan. The D gene is left open where the match is weak. For some rows the clone size is stated as once, few or many, or as a class when expanded; others skip it.

clone size,V gene,J gene,D gene,CDR3 protein,CDR3 DNA
-,TRBV5-4,TRBJ1-2,-,CASSQDQGYYGYTF,TGTGCCAGCAGCCAGGACCAGGGGTACTATGGCTACACCTTC
-,TRBV19,TRBJ1-2,TRBD1,CASSLDRGYGYTF,TGTGCCAGTAGTCTCGACAGGGGCTATGGCTACACCTTC
-,TRBV6-5,TRBJ2-1,-,CASSPGGGATDEQFF,TGTGCCAGCAGTCCCGGAGGGGGGGCCACGGATGAGCAGTTCTTC
-,TRBV27,TRBJ2-7,TRBD1,CASSRTGGEQYF,TGTGCCAGCAGCAGGACAGGAGGCGAGCAGTACTTC
few,TRBV15,TRBJ1-5,-,CATSRDNRLDQPQHF,TGTGCCACCAGCAGAGATAACAGGCTAGATCAGCCCCAGCATTTT
-,TRBV18,TRBJ1-5,TRBD1,CASSPAGGSQPQHF,TGTGCCAGCTCACCGGCAGGGGGGAGTCAGCCCCAGCATTTT
-,TRBV7-3,TRBJ1-1,-,CASSLSGGRETEAFF,TGTGCCAGCAGCCTATCGGGGGGGCGCGAGACTGAAGCTTTCTTT
-,TRBV4-2,TRBJ2-5,-,CASSQEFPSVETQYF,TGTGCCAGCAGCCAAGAATTCCCTAGCGTGGAGACCCAGTACTTC
-,TRBV15,TRBJ2-7,-,CATSWTVGSTYEQYF,TGTGCCACCAGCTGGACAGTTGGCAGTACCTACGAGCAGTACTTC
-,TRBV6-5,TRBJ1-6,-,CASSYEIQNNSPLHF,TGTGCCAGCAGTTACGAAATACAGAATAATTCACCCCTCCACTTT
-,TRBV11-3,TRBJ2-3,-,CASSPGLTTDTQYF,TGTGCCAGCAGCCCGGGACTGACGACAGATACGCAGTATTTT
-,TRBV25-1,TRBJ2-3,TRBD1,CASSERDRLDTQYF,TGTGCCAGCAGCGAACGGGACAGGCTCGATACGCAGTATTTT
-,TRBV27,TRBJ1-2,TRBD1,CASSLGDRGINGYTF,TGTGCCAGCAGTTTAGGGGACAGGGGAATCAATGGCTACACCTTC
-,TRBV7-2,TRBJ1-1,-,CASSLGRNTEAFF,TGTGCCAGCAGCTTAGGTAGGAACACTGAAGCTTTCTTT
-,TRBV19,TRBJ2-1,-,CASSITSSGNEQFF,TGTGCCAGTAGTATAACATCTTCCGGGAATGAGCAGTTCTTC
-,TRBV6-1,TRBJ1-2,TRBD1,CASRSDRERGYTF,TGTGCCAGCAGATCGGACAGGGAACGGGGCTACACCTTC
-,TRBV5-1,TRBJ1-1,-,CASSRSSYGGARTEAFF,TGCGCCAGCAGCCGATCGTCCTATGGGGGGGCGCGGACTGAAGCTTTCTTT
-,TRBV7-6,TRBJ2-3,-,CASSPTSGADTQYF,TGTGCCAGCAGCCCTACCTCCGGGGCAGATACGCAGTATTTT
-,TRBV30,TRBJ1-4,-,CAWTDNEKLFF,TGTGCCTGGACAGATAATGAAAAACTGTTTTTT
-,TRBV7-8,TRBJ2-7,-,CASSLRGLPYEQYF,TGTGCCAGCAGCTTAAGGGGTCTCCCCTACGAGCAGTACTTC
-,TRBV6-5,TRBJ1-5,TRBD1,CASSIQGNQPQHF,TGTGCCAGCAGTATACAGGGGAATCAGCCCCAGCATTTT
-,TRBV6-4,TRBJ2-2,-,CASSEKGDTGELFF,TGTGCCAGCAGTGAGAAGGGGGACACCGGGGAGCTGTTTTTT
-,TRBV10-1,TRBJ2-7,-,CASRAYEQYF,TGCGCCAGCCGGGCCTACGAGCAGTACTTC
-,TRBV4-2,TRBJ1-5,TRBD1,CASSQGGPGQGIQPQHF,TGTGCCAGCAGCCAAGGGGGACCGGGACAGGGGATTCAGCCCCAGCATTTT
-,TRBV5-4,TRBJ2-7,-,CASTGGGYSYEQYF,TGTGCCTCTACCGGTGGGGGCTACTCCTACGAGCAGTACTTC
-,TRBV6-4,TRBJ2-3,-,CASSDSSSGADTQYF,TGTGCCAGCAGTGACTCGAGTTCAGGGGCAGATACGCAGTATTTT
-,TRBV30,TRBJ1-1,-,CARKATSNTEAFF,TGTGCTCGGAAGGCGACATCGAACACTGAAGCTTTCTTT
-,TRBV2,TRBJ2-2,-,CASSDNSVVNTGELFF,TGTGCCAGCAGCGATAATAGCGTCGTAAACACCGGGGAGCTGTTTTTT
-,TRBV7-2,TRBJ2-3,TRBD2,CASSLMFFSGGAGDTQYF,TGTGCCAGCAGCTTAATGTTTTTTTCGGGGGGGGCGGGAGATACGCAGTATTTT